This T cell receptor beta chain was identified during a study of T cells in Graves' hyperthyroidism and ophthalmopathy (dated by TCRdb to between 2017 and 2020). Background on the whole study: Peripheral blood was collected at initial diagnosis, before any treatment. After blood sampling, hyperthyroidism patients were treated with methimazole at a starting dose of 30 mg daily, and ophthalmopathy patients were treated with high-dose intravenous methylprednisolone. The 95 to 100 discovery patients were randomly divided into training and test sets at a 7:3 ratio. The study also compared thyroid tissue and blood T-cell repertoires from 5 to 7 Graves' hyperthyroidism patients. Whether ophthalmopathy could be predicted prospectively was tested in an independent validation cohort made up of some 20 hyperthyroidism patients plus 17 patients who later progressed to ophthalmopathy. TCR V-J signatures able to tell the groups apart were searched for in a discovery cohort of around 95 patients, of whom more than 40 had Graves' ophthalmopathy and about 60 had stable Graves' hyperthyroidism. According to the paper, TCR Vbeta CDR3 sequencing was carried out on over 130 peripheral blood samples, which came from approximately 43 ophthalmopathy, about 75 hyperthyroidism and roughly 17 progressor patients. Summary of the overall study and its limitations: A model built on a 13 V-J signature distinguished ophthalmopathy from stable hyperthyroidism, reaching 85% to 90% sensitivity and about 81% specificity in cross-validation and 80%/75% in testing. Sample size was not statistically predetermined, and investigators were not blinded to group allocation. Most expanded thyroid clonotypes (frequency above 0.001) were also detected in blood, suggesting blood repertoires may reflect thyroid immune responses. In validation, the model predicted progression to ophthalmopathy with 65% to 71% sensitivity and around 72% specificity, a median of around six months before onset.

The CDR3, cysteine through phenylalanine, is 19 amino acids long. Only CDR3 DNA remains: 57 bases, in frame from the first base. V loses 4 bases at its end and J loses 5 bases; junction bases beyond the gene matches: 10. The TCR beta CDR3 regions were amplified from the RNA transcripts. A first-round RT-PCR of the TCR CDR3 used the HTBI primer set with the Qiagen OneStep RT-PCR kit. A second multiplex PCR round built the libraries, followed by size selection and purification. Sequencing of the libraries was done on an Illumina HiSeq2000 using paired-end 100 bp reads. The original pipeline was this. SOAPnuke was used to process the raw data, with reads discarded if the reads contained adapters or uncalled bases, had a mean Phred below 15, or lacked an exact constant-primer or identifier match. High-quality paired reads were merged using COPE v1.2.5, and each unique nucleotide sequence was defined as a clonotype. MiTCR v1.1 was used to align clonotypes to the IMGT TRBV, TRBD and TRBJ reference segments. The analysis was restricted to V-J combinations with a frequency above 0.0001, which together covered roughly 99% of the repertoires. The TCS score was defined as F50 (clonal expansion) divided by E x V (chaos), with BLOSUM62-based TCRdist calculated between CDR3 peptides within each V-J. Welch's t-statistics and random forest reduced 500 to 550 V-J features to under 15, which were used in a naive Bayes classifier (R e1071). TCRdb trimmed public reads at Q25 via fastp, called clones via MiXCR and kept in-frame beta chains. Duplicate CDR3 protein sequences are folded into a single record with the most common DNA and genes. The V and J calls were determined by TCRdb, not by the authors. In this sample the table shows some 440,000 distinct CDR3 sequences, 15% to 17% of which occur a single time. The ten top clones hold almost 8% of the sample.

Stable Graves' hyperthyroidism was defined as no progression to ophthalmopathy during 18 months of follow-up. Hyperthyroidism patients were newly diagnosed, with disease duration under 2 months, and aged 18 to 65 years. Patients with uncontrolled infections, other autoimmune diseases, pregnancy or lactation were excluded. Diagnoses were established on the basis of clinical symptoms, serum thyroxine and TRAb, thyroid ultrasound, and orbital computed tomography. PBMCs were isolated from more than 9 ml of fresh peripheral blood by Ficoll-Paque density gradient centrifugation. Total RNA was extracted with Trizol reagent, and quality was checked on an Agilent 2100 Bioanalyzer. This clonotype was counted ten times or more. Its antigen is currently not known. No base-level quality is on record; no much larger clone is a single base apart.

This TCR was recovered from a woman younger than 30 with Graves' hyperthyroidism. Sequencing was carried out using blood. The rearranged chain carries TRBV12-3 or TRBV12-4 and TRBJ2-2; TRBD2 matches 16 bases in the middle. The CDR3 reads CASSSGTSGRGRRTGELFF. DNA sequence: TGTGCCAGCAGTTCCGGGACTAGCGGGAGGGGTAGGAGAACCGGGGAGCTGTTTTTT.